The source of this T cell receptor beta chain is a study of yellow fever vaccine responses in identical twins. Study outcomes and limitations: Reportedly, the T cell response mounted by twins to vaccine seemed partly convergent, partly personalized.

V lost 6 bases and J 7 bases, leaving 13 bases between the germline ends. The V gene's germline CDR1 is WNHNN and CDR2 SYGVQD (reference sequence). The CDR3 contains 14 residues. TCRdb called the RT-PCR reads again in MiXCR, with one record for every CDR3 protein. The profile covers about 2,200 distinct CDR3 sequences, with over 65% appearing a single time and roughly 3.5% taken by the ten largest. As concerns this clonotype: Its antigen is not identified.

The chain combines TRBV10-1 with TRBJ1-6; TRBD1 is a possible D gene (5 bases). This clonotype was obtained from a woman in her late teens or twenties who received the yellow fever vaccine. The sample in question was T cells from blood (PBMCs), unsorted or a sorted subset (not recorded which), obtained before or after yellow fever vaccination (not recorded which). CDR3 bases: TGCGCCAGCAGCTCCGGGACTACCAATTCACCCCTCCACTTT. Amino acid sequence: CASSSGTTNSPLHF.